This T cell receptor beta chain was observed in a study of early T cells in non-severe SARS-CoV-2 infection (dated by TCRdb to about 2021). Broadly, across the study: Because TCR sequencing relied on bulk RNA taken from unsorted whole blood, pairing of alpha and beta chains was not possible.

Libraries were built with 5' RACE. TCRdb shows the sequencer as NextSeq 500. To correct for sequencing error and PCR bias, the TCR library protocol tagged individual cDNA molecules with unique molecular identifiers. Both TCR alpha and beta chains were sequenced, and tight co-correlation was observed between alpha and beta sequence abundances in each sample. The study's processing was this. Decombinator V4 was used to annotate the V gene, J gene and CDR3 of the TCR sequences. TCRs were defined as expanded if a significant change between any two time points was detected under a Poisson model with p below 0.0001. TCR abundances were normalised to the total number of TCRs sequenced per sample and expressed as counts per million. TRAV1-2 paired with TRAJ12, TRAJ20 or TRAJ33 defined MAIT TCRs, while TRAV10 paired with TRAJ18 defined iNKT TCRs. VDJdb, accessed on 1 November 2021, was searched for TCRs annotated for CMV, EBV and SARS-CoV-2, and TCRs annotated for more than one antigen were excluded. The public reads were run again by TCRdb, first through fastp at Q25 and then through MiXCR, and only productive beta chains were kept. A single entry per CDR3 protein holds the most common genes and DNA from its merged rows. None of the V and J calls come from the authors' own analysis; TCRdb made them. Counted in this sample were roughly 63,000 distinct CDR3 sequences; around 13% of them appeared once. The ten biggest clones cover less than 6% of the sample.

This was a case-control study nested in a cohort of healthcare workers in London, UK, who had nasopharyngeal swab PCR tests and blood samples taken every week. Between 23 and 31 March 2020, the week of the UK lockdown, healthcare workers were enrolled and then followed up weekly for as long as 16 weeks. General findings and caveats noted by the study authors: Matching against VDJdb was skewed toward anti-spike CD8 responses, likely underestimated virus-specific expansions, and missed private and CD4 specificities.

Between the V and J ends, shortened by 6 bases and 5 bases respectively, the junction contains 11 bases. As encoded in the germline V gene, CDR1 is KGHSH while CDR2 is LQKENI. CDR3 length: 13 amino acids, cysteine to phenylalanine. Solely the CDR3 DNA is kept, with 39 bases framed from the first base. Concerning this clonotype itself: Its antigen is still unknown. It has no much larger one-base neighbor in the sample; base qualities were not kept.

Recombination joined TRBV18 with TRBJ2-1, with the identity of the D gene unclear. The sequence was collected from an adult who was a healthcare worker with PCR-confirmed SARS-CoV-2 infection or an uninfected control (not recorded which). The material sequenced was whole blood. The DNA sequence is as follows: TGTGCCAGCTCGCCATTGGGGAACAATGAGCAGTTCTTC. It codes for CASSPLGNNEQFF.